This TCR beta chain is from a study of CD8+CD57+ T cells in acquired aplastic anemia. TCR beta VDJ combinations and CDR3 sequences were profiled from genomic DNA. TCRdb re-called the reads through MiXCR, storing one row per CDR3 protein. The sample lists 200,000 to 250,000 distinct CDR3 sequences, around 60% occurring once. In germline, CDR1 is SGHVS, CDR2 FQNEAQ. Unmatched junction bases numbered 11, after V lost 5 bases and J lost 5 bases. The CDR3 extends over 16 amino acids. The chain employs TRBV7-8 and TRBJ2-5, with 10 positions matching TRBD2. Sequenced material: sorted CD4+, CD8+, or CD8+CD57+ T cells (not recorded which) from PBMCs. The origin of this receptor is a human donor in good health. The CDR3 loop reads CASSPTSGGAGETQYF. In nucleotides, the CDR3 is TGTGCCAGCAGCCCAACCAGCGGGGGGGCCGGCGAGACCCAGTACTTC.